The source of this T cell receptor beta chain is a study of T cell responses to AZD1222 COVID-19 vaccine. Study details: Second-dose groups at about 4 or about 12 weeks were pooled.

As for this clone: What it binds is unknown.

Study-wide points: CD4 TCRs covered the whole spike, strongest at regions 160-218 and 743-854. Baseline testing showed seropositivity in only six AZD1222 recipients. Reportedly, close to half of spike-specific TCRs are directed against unmutated variant regions.

The table came from immunoSEQ multiplex PCR; TCRdb's copy has only in-frame clones and leaves some out. The data hold about 150,000 clones, with about 92% observed a single time. Germline CDR1 is SGHRS and CDR2 is YFSETQ. Trimming stripped 0 bases from V and 1 base from J, with 9 bases between. This CDR3 has 15 residues. This TCR was sampled from an adult in good health. This rearrangement joins TRBV5-1 to TRBJ2-3, with D perhaps matching TRBD1 (6 bases). The sequencing used peripheral blood, collected on day 0 of AZD1222 vaccination. The chain's CDR3 is CASSLGGGGTDTQYF. Written as DNA, the CDR3 is TGCGCCAGCAGCTTGGGAGGGGGAGGCACAGATACGCAGTATTTT.